What follows are 24 T cell receptor beta chains derived from one specimen sequenced in a study of Ad26.COV2.S vaccination and SARS-CoV-2 variants. The method was immunoSEQ multiplex PCR; TCRdb's version includes in-frame clones alone and lacks a portion of them. The data contain fewer than 900,000 clones, 89% of them singletons. Stated treatment: roughly 18 received Ad26.COV2.S at low or high dose, single or two shots; 5 received placebo; per-sample allocation not given. The investigators took samples on day 63 after the first vaccine or placebo injection. The sequencing used peripheral blood, collected in a trial of Ad26.COV2.S vaccine versus placebo. These receptors were obtained from a person aged 18-60 years who received the Ad26.COV2.S COVID-19 vaccine or a placebo.

This chain links TRBV18 with TRBJ1-1; a weak D match, TRBD1 (5 bases). Germline values: CDR1 KGHSH, CDR2 LQKENI. The CDR3 has 15 amino acids. V was clipped by 2 bases and J by 5 bases, with 15 bases between them. The CDR3 reads CASSPNGGFWTEAFF. The CDR3 DNA follows: TGTGCCAGCTCACCAAACGGGGGGTTCTGGACTGAAGCTTTCTTT.

This clone has at least ten counts. This CDR3 is CASSGTYEQYF. CDR3 bases: TGTGCCAGTAGTGGGACCTACGAGCAGTACTTC. The chain joins TRBV19 to TRBJ2-7; no clear D. V gave up 5 bases and J gave up 2 bases, with 4 bases separating them. CDR1 LNHDA and CDR2 SQIVND come from the germline V gene (reference sequence). CDR3 length: 11 amino acids.

CDR3 loop: CASSRDGTEAFF. CDR3 nucleotide sequence: TGTGCCAGCAGCCGAGACGGCACTGAAGCTTTCTTT. The V gene is TRBV7-9, the J gene TRBJ1-1; D gene unclear. Germline-derived CDR1 and CDR2 are SEHNR and FQNEAQ (reference sequence). V was trimmed by 5 bases and J by 4 bases, leaving 8 bases between them. The CDR3 totals 12 residues. Full variable domain (outside the CDR3, taken from reference TRBV7-9 and TRBJ1-1): DTGVSQNPRHKITKRGQNVTFRCDPISEHNRLYWYRQTLGQGPEFLTYFQNEAQLEKSRLLSDRFSAERPKGSFSTLEIQRTEQGDSAMYLCASSRDGTEAFFGQGTRLTVV.

Note on this clone: The sample has other DNA sequences that encode this CDR3 too. V and J are TRBV18 and TRBJ1-1; D perhaps matches TRBD1 (5 bases). The CDR3 has 13 residues. V lost 2 bases, J lost 1 base, and 5 bases lay in between. In germline, CDR1 is KGHSH, CDR2 LQKENI. The CDR3 region has the DNA TGTGCCAGCTCACCAGGACAGAACACTGAAGCTTTCTTT. Amino acids: CASSPGQNTEAFF.

Points on this clone: This CDR3 is also generated by other DNA sequences in the sample. The chain combines TRBV6-5 with TRBJ1-5; D is possibly TRBD1 (5 bases). V was clipped by 6 bases and J by 4 bases, with 10 bases between them. Germline V lookup: CDR1 MNHEY, CDR2 SVGAGI. The CDR3 totals 13 residues. The CDR3 DNA is TGTGCCAGCAGCCTCGACAGAAATCAGCCCCAGCATTTT. Its translation is CASSLDRNQPQHF.

The CDR3 sequence is CASSVVWFGELFF. The CDR3 bases are TGTGCCAGCAGCGTAGTTTGGTTTGGGGAGCTGTTTTTT. The chain links TRBV9 to TRBJ2-2; D gene uncertain. This CDR3 is built from 13 residues. Trimming removed 0 bases at V and 8 bases at J, with 8 bases between. Per the germline V gene, CDR1 is SGDLS and CDR2 is YYNGEE.

The chain recombines TRBV5-1 with TRBJ2-3; D not certain. CDR1 and CDR2 (germline): SGHRS, YFSETQ. CDR3 length equals 12 residues. V lost 7 bases to trimming and J lost 2 bases, with 8 bases between them. The CDR3 region has the DNA TGCGCCAGCGTCGACCCCACAGATACGCAGTATTTT. Protein product: CASVDPTDTQYF.

This clone was detected only once. This rearrangement joins TRBV7-2 to TRBJ2-4; D gene unclear. Trimming pared 2 bases from V and 1 base from J, leaving 12 bases between. Per germline, CDR1 SGHTA and CDR2 FQGNSA. The CDR3 extends over 16 amino acids. In nucleotides, the CDR3 is TGTGCCAGCAGCTTATACGGTGAAAGGGCCAAAAACATTCAGTACTTC. Amino acids: CASSLYGERAKNIQYF.

This CDR3 is CASSQEAAGVSYEQYF. CDR3 nucleotides: TGTGCCAGCAGCCAAGAGGCTGCGGGAGTTTCCTACGAGCAGTACTTC. J is TRBJ2-7 and V is TRBV4-2; TRBD2 agrees at 7 bases. The CDR3 totals 16 residues. Germline-derived CDR1 and CDR2 are LGHNA and YNFKEQ. The V gene end was trimmed by 0 bases and the J gene end by 1 base; junction bases not matched to a gene: 6.

The chain has TRBV18 and TRBJ2-5; no firm D call. Trimming removed 6 bases from V and 5 bases from J, with 13 bases in between. Per germline, CDR1 KGHSH and CDR2 LQKENI. The CDR3 loop spans 13 amino acids. DNA for the CDR3: TGTGCCAGCTCCGTGGGAAGGGTGGAGACCCAGTACTTC. This translates into CASSVGRVETQYF. Based on the CDR3 plus reference TRBV18 and TRBJ2-5, the full variable domain is NAGVMQNPRHLVRRRGQEARLRCSPMKGHSHVYWYRQLPEEGLKFMVYLQKENIIDESGMPKERFSAEFPKEGPSILRIQQVVRGDSAAYFCASSVGRVETQYFGPGTRLLVL.

This clone was detected only once. The chain couples TRBV7-3 to TRBJ1-1; D ambiguous. The CDR3 covers 13 residues. V gave up 3 bases and J gave up 1 base, with 6 bases separating them. Germline CDR1 and CDR2: SGHTA and FQGTGA. In DNA, the CDR3 is TGTGCCAGCAGCTTTGGGGAGAACACTGAAGCTTTCTTT. This translates into CASSFGENTEAFF. Full variable domain (missing parts from reference TRBV7-3 and TRBJ1-1): GAGVSQTPSNKVTEKGKYVELRCDPISGHTALYWYRQSLGQGPEFLIYFQGTGAADDSGLPNDRFFAVRPEGSVSTLKIQRTERGDSAVYLCASSFGENTEAFFGQGTRLTVV.

V gene TRBV7-8 combines with J gene TRBJ2-1; D not resolved. V lost 5 bases and J 6 bases, leaving 5 bases between the germline ends. The CDR3 spans 11 residues. Germline CDR1 and CDR2: SGHVS and FQNEAQ. CDR3 sequence reads: CASSLSNEQFF. In DNA, the CDR3 is TGTGCCAGCAGCCTTTCCAATGAGCAGTTCTTC.

The V and J genes are TRBV6-4 and TRBJ1-2; 9 nucleotides align to TRBD1. Trimming removed 5 bases from V and 4 bases from J; junction bases left unmatched: 8. CDR1 is MRHNA and CDR2 is SNTAGT in the germline V gene. The CDR3 runs 15 residues. This chain's CDR3 is CASSPWTGALYGYTF. The CDR3 nucleotides read TGTGCCAGCAGTCCCTGGACAGGGGCCCTCTATGGCTACACCTTC.

The genes are TRBV7-8 and TRBJ2-7; no clear D gene. This CDR3 has 15 residues. The V end was cut by 4 bases, the J end by 0 bases, with 13 bases between. In germline, CDR1 is SGHVS, CDR2 FQNEAQ. The CDR3 bases are TGTGCCAGCAGCTCCCGGGCCCAAATCTCCTACGAGCAGTACTTC. The encoded protein is CASSSRAQISYEQYF.

This sequence joins TRBV3-1 (or the pseudogene TRBV3-2) and TRBJ2-5, with a weak D call TRBD2 (5 bases). The V end lost 8 bases, the J end lost 4 bases, and 17 bases lay between the germline ends. This CDR3 is 14 amino acids long. Germline V gives CDR1 LGHDT, CDR2 YNNKEL (reference sequence). The CDR3 region has the DNA TGTGCCAGCTGGTCACTAGGCGCTCCAGAGACCCAGTACTTC. This codes for CASWSLGAPETQYF.

This clone was seen once. The chain employs TRBV7-3 and TRBJ2-3; D gene ambiguous. V lost 5 bases and J 3 bases, leaving 9 bases between the germline ends. The CDR3 is 13 residues long. The germline gives CDR1 SGHTA, CDR2 FQGTGA. CDR3 sequence: CASSRSPTDTQYF. CDR3 nucleotides: TGTGCCAGCAGCCGCTCTCCGACAGATACGCAGTATTTT.

This clone was detected once. The chain is built from TRBV6-2 or TRBV6-3 and TRBJ2-2, with 7 bases matching TRBD2. Germline CDR1 MNHEY, CDR2 SVGEGT. J lost 6 bases, V lost 0 bases, and 10 bases had no gene match. The CDR3 loop spans 17 amino acids. CDR3 DNA sequence: TGTGCCAGCAGTTACTCAACTAGCGTCGCTGGGGCCGGGGAGCTGTTTTTT. It yields the protein CASSYSTSVAGAGELFF.

The chain uses TRBV27 and TRBJ2-7; unclear D gene. Germline-derived CDR1 and CDR2 are MNHEY and SMNVEV (reference sequence). The CDR3 contains 13 residues. Trimming left V 6 bases short and J 0 bases short, with 9 bases between. The CDR3 region is CASSQRDSYEQYF. CDR3 in DNA: TGTGCCAGCAGCCAGCGTGACTCCTACGAGCAGTACTTC.

The gene calls are TRBV7-2 and TRBJ2-7, with D tentatively TRBD1 (6 bases). CDR1 SGHTA and CDR2 FQGNSA come from the germline V gene. The CDR3 is 15 amino acids. Trimming stripped 2 bases from V and 7 bases from J, with 18 bases between. CDR3 sequence reads: CASSLYGTPVWEQYF. The CDR3 DNA reads as TGTGCCAGCAGCTTATACGGGACACCGGTTTGGGAGCAGTACTTC. Variable domain in full (rest from reference TRBV7-2 and TRBJ2-7): GAGVSQSPSNKVTEKGKDVELRCDPISGHTALYWYRQSLGQGLEFLIYFQGNSAPDKSGLPSDRFSAERTGGSVSTLTIQRTQQEDSAVYLCASSLYGTPVWEQYFGPGTRLTVT.

The chain uses TRBV5-6 and TRBJ2-2, with 8 bases fitting TRBD1. CDR1 is SGHDT and CDR2 is YYEEEE in the germline V gene. Trimming removed 4 bases from V and 5 bases from J; junction bases left unmatched: 7. The CDR3 sequence is 15 residues long. The CDR3 loop is CASSRPRGPTGELFF. DNA of the CDR3: TGTGCCAGCAGCCGACCCAGGGGGCCTACCGGGGAGCTGTTTTTT.

The V and J genes are TRBV7-8 and TRBJ1-5; no clear D. Trimming removed 2 bases at V and 5 bases at J, with 13 bases between. The CDR3 totals 15 residues. CDR1 and CDR2 (germline): SGHVS, FQNEAQ. The CDR3 DNA sequence: TGTGCCAGCAGCTTAATTCGGGGTGGGGATCAGCCCCAGCATTTT. It encodes CASSLIRGGDQPQHF.

This chain uses TRBV5-4 with TRBJ2-3; no firm D call. The CDR3 is made up of 14 amino acids. The V and J ends lost 4 bases and 1 base respectively, with 10 bases between them. CDR1 and CDR2 from the germline V gene are SGHNT and YYREEE (reference sequence). The CDR3 region is CASSASGGTDTQYF. The CDR3 region has the DNA TGTGCCAGCAGCGCCTCAGGAGGCACAGATACGCAGTATTTT.

V and J are TRBV7-7 and TRBJ2-5, with D possibly being TRBD2 (5 bases). Trimming took 5 bases from V and 4 from J, leaving 8 bases between them. The CDR3 totals 12 residues. The V gene's germline CDR1 is SSHAT and CDR2 FNYEAQ (reference sequence). The CDR3 DNA follows: TGTGCCAGCAGCGCCGGAGGAGAGACCCAGTACTTC. Translated, it gives CASSAGGETQYF.

As to this clone: Other DNA variants within this sample encode the same CDR3. The chain carries TRBV5-5 and TRBJ1-5; D not resolved. The germline V and J ends were trimmed by 0 bases and 4 bases, with 8 bases remaining between them. Germline lookup yields CDR1 SGHKS and CDR2 YYEKEE (reference sequence). The CDR3 is 14 amino acids. The CDR3 region has the DNA TGTGCCAGCAGCTTGGAGGCAGGAAATCAGCCCCAGCATTTT. This codes for CASSLEAGNQPQHF.